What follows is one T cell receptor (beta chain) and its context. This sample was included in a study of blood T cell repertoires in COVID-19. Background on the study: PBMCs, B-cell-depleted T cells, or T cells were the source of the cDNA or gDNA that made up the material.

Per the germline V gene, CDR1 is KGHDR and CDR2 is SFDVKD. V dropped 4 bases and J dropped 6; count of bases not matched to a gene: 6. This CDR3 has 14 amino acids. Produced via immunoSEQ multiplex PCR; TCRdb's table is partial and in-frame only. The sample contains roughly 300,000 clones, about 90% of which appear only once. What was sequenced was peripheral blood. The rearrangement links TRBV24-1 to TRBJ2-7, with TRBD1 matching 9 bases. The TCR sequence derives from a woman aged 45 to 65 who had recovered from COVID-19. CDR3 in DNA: TGTGCCACCAGTGAGAAGGACAGGGGCGGCGAGCAGTACTTC. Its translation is CATSEKDRGGEQYF.